This paragraph covers one T cell receptor beta chain sequence. The data are from a study of blood T cell repertoires in COVID-19. The junction had 7 bases not matched to a gene; V was cut back by 4 bases and J by 1 base. The germline gives CDR1 MNHNS, CDR2 SASEGT. This CDR3 region has 17 residues. How the authors handled the data: By means of reference gene primer amplification, nucleated cell counts were estimated. The method was immunoSEQ multiplex PCR; TCRdb's version includes in-frame clones alone and lacks a portion of them. V and J calls and clone size are those listed in that table; D and trimming were worked out from the DNA. The top ten hold 0.65% to 1% of the sample, which has 400,000 to 450,000 clones, 80% to 90% seen once. It was during active infection that Seattle patients were enrolled and then longitudinally followed.

The V and J genes are TRBV6-1 and TRBJ2-2; TRBD2 agrees at 9 bases. The sequence was obtained from a man younger than 30 with COVID-19, enrolled during active disease. The sequencing sample was made of peripheral blood. CDR3 loop: CASSGGGRAGNTGELFF. The DNA of the CDR3 is TGTGCCAGCAGTGGTGGCGGGAGGGCCGGGAACACCGGGGAGCTGTTTTTT.